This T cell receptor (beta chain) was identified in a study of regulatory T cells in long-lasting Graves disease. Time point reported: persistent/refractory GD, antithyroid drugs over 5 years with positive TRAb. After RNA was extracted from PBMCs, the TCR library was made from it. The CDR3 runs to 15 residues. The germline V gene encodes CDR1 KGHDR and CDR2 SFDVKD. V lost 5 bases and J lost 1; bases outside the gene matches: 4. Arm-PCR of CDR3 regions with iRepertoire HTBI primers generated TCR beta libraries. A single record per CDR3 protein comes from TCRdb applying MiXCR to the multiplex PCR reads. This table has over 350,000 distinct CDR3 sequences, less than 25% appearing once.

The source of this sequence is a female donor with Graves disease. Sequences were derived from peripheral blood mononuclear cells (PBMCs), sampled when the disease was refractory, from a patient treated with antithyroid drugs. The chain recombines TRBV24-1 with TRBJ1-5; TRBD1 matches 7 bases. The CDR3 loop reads CATSGDRTSNQPQHF. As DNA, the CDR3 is TGTGCCACCAGTGGGGACAGAACAAGCAATCAGCCCCAGCATTTT.